These T cell receptor beta chains were read from a single sample in a study of CD8 T cells in ankylosing spondylitis. In TCRdb, the 5' RACE reads were re-called with MiXCR into one record per CDR3 protein. There are 90,000 to 120,000 distinct CDR3 sequences in the sample; about 25% occur only once, and around 12% lies in the top ten. The source material was synovial fluid, either unsorted or a sorted T cell fraction (not recorded which). The receptors shown here come from a male donor with ankylosing spondylitis. Both conserved end residues are part of each CDR3. The D gene is left open where the match is weak. Only part of the rows carry a size: once, few, many, or a class if the clone is expanded.

clone_size: many
d_call: .
j_call: TRBJ1-3
v_call: TRBV3-1
cdr3_length: 16
cdr3_aa: CASSQGTGASGNTIYF
cdr3_nt: TGTGCCAGCAGCCAAGGAACCGGGGCCTCTGGAAACACCATATATTTT

clone_size: .
d_call: .
j_call: TRBJ2-7
v_call: TRBV15
cdr3_length: 15
cdr3_aa: CATSARVSGVFEQYF
cdr3_nt: TGTGCCACCAGCGCCCGGGTTTCGGGAGTCTTTGAGCAGTACTTC

clone_size: few
d_call: TRBD1
j_call: TRBJ2-2
v_call: TRBV12-3/TRBV12-4
cdr3_length: 16
cdr3_aa: CASSLGQGAETGELFF
cdr3_nt: TGTGCCAGCAGTTTAGGGCAGGGGGCCGAGACCGGGGAGCTGTTTTTT

clone_size: .
d_call: TRBD2
j_call: TRBJ2-2
v_call: TRBV5-4
cdr3_length: 16
cdr3_aa: CASSLIYAGGHGELFF
cdr3_nt: TGTGCCAGCAGCTTGATTTATGCGGGAGGGCACGGGGAGCTGTTTTTT

clone_size: .
d_call: .
j_call: TRBJ2-1
v_call: TRBV11-1
cdr3_length: 18
cdr3_aa: CASSLGSIAVKENNEQFF
cdr3_nt: TGTGCCAGCAGCTTAGGGTCGATCGCGGTCAAAGAGAACAATGAGCAGTTCTTC

clone_size: .
d_call: TRBD2
j_call: TRBJ2-7
v_call: TRBV3-1
cdr3_length: 15
cdr3_aa: CASSQTSGGYYEQYF
cdr3_nt: TGTGCCAGCAGCCAGACTAGCGGGGGGTACTACGAGCAGTACTTC

clone_size: .
d_call: TRBD1
j_call: TRBJ1-1
v_call: TRBV7-8
cdr3_length: 16
cdr3_aa: CASSTGQGGAVTEAFF
cdr3_nt: TGTGCCAGCAGCACCGGACAGGGAGGGGCGGTCACTGAAGCTTTCTTT

clone_size: .
d_call: .
j_call: TRBJ1-4
v_call: TRBV7-2
cdr3_length: 16
cdr3_aa: CASSPNRAETNEKLFF
cdr3_nt: TGTGCCAGCAGCCCCAATCGGGCGGAAACTAATGAAAAACTGTTTTTT

clone_size: once
d_call: .
j_call: TRBJ2-2
v_call: TRBV6-1
cdr3_length: 13
cdr3_aa: CASGRPNTGELFF
cdr3_nt: TGTGCCAGCGGACGTCCGAACACCGGGGAGCTGTTTTTT

clone_size: .
d_call: TRBD2
j_call: TRBJ2-1
v_call: TRBV20-1
cdr3_length: 14
cdr3_aa: CSAYHGTRGNEQFF
cdr3_nt: TGCAGTGCCTACCATGGGACTAGGGGAAATGAGCAGTTCTTC

clone_size: .
d_call: .
j_call: TRBJ2-2
v_call: TRBV5-4
cdr3_length: 14
cdr3_aa: CASSLRVDTGELFF
cdr3_nt: TGTGCCAGCAGCTTGAGGGTGGACACCGGGGAGCTGTTTTTT

clone_size: .
d_call: .
j_call: TRBJ1-5
v_call: TRBV18
cdr3_length: 15
cdr3_aa: CASSPPVGSNQPQHF
cdr3_nt: TGTGCCAGCTCACCACCGGTGGGAAGCAATCAGCCCCAGCATTTT

clone_size: few
d_call: .
j_call: TRBJ2-1
v_call: TRBV4-1
cdr3_length: 17
cdr3_aa: CASSQGRTGTEGVEQFF
cdr3_nt: TGCGCCAGCAGCCAAGGTAGGACCGGGACGGAAGGCGTTGAGCAGTTCTTC

clone_size: many
d_call: .
j_call: TRBJ1-6
v_call: TRBV4-1
cdr3_length: 13
cdr3_aa: CASRAGGGGTLHF
cdr3_nt: TGCGCCAGCAGGGCAGGCGGAGGAGGGACCCTCCACTTT

clone_size: .
d_call: .
j_call: TRBJ1-4
v_call: TRBV5-1
cdr3_length: 13
cdr3_aa: CASSPGVGEKLFF
cdr3_nt: TGCGCCAGCAGCCCCGGGGTGGGTGAAAAACTGTTTTTT

clone_size: few
d_call: .
j_call: TRBJ1-5
v_call: TRBV5-1
cdr3_length: 11
cdr3_aa: CARAGRQPQHF
cdr3_nt: TGCGCCAGGGCCGGGCGTCAGCCCCAGCATTTT

clone_size: few
d_call: .
j_call: TRBJ1-2
v_call: TRBV6-5
cdr3_length: 14
cdr3_aa: CASSYSTGAYGYTF
cdr3_nt: TGTGCCAGCAGTTACTCTACGGGGGCCTATGGCTACACCTTC

clone_size: .
d_call: TRBD1
j_call: TRBJ2-7
v_call: TRBV5-5
cdr3_length: 14
cdr3_aa: CASSSDRGWYEQYF
cdr3_nt: TGTGCCAGCAGCTCGGACAGGGGATGGTACGAGCAGTACTTC

clone_size: few
d_call: TRBD2
j_call: TRBJ2-1
v_call: TRBV20-1
cdr3_length: 16
cdr3_aa: CSARRFGSGDYNEQFF
cdr3_nt: TGCAGTGCTAGGCGCTTTGGGAGCGGGGATTACAATGAGCAGTTCTTC

clone_size: few
d_call: .
j_call: TRBJ1-5
v_call: TRBV12-3/TRBV12-4
cdr3_length: 17
cdr3_aa: CASSPPSGGSSHQPQHF
cdr3_nt: TGTGCCAGCAGTCCACCCTCCGGGGGATCTAGCCATCAGCCCCAGCATTTT

clone_size: few
d_call: .
j_call: TRBJ1-3
v_call: TRBV20-1
cdr3_length: 15
cdr3_aa: CSAAPLRGVIDTIYF
cdr3_nt: TGCAGTGCTGCACCCCTAAGGGGGGTGATAGACACCATATATTTT

clone_size: many
d_call: .
j_call: TRBJ2-2
v_call: TRBV12-3/TRBV12-4
cdr3_length: 18
cdr3_aa: CANPPGRRRGKGTGELFF
cdr3_nt: TGTGCCAACCCACCAGGGAGACGTAGGGGGAAAGGGACCGGGGAGCTGTTTTTT

clone_size: .
d_call: TRBD2
j_call: TRBJ2-1
v_call: TRBV7-8
cdr3_length: 15
cdr3_aa: CASIRGLAGYNEQFF
cdr3_nt: TGTGCCAGCATCCGGGGGCTAGCGGGTTACAATGAGCAGTTCTTC

clone_size: many
d_call: .
j_call: TRBJ2-5
v_call: TRBV7-2
cdr3_length: 14
cdr3_aa: CASSSEWYQETQYF
cdr3_nt: TGTGCCAGCAGCTCCGAGTGGTACCAAGAGACCCAGTACTTC

clone_size: many
d_call: .
j_call: TRBJ2-1
v_call: TRBV20-1
cdr3_length: 15
cdr3_aa: CSARSAAGNSNEQFF
cdr3_nt: TGCAGTGCTAGAAGTGCGGCAGGTAATTCAAATGAGCAGTTCTTC

clone_size: few
d_call: TRBD2
j_call: TRBJ2-1
v_call: TRBV24-1
cdr3_length: 13
cdr3_aa: CATGLAGVTEQFF
cdr3_nt: TGTGCCACCGGACTAGCGGGAGTCACTGAGCAGTTCTTC

clone_size: .
d_call: .
j_call: TRBJ1-1
v_call: TRBV6-1
cdr3_length: 13
cdr3_aa: CASSPGYGTEAFF
cdr3_nt: TGTGCCAGCAGCCCAGGGTATGGGACTGAAGCTTTCTTT